A selection of T cell receptor beta chains follows, all from one sample in a study of cytomegalovirus exposure and HLA in healthy donors. TCRdb's copy holds only in-frame clones and misses some; the assay was immunoSEQ multiplex PCR. The data contain approximately 190,000 clones, 80% to 85% of them singletons. Input material: PBMCs. These receptors all stem from a man aged 35 to 55 in good health and CMV-seropositive. CDR3s include the opening cysteine and the closing phenylalanine or tryptophan. The D gene is left open where the match is weak. A clone size is listed for some rows: how often the clone was seen (once, few, many), or a class if it is expanded.

CDR3 length	clone size	V gene	J gene	D gene	CDR3 protein	CDR3 DNA
16	few	TRBV5-1	TRBJ2-3	TRBD2	CASSSGLAGGPDTQYF	TGCGCCAGCAGCTCCGGACTAGCGGGGGGGCCAGATACGCAGTATTTT
15	.	TRBV29-1	TRBJ1-2	.	CSVGGTTTGGYGYTF	TGCAGCGTTGGTGGGACAACCACAGGAGGCTATGGCTACACCTTC
14	.	TRBV9	TRBJ2-3	.	CASTGLLHTDTQYF	TGTGCCAGCACGGGACTTCTCCACACAGATACGCAGTATTTT
16	.	TRBV23-1	TRBJ2-7	TRBD1	CASSQSQGTPLYEQYF	TGCGCCAGCAGTCAATCACAGGGGACCCCCCTCTACGAGCAGTACTTC
13	few	TRBV19	TRBJ1-4	TRBD1	CASSLGQARKLFF	TGTGCCAGTAGTCTTGGACAGGCTCGAAAACTGTTTTTT
14	.	TRBV5-4	TRBJ2-7	TRBD2	CASSSRGGSYEQYF	TGTGCCAGCAGCTCCCGCGGGGGAAGCTACGAGCAGTACTTC
13	once	TRBV19	TRBJ2-5	.	CASRAGPGETQYF	TGTGCCAGTAGGGCGGGGCCAGGGGAGACCCAGTACTTC
16	.	TRBV11-2	TRBJ1-1	TRBD1	CASSRGDQQGAAEAFF	TGTGCCAGCAGCAGGGGGGATCAACAGGGGGCAGCTGAAGCTTTCTTT
13	.	TRBV2	TRBJ2-5	.	CASSTGGEETQYF	TGTGCCAGCAGCACAGGGGGGGAAGAGACCCAGTACTTC
14	.	TRBV5-6	TRBJ2-5	TRBD2	CASSDGTTQETQYF	TGTGCCAGCAGCGATGGGACTACCCAAGAGACCCAGTACTTC
13	.	TRBV6-1	TRBJ1-1	.	CASSESNRVEAFF	TGTGCCAGCAGTGAAAGCAACAGGGTTGAAGCTTTCTTT